This TCR beta chain was identified in a study of blood T cell repertoires in COVID-19. Produced via immunoSEQ multiplex PCR; TCRdb's table is partial and in-frame only. The table includes roughly 110,000 clones, around 83% detected once. The sample consisted of peripheral blood. This clonotype was obtained from a man between 65 and 80 years old with acute or convalescent COVID-19.

Here the CDR3 reads CAWRQGASTDTQYF. DNA of the CDR3: TGTGCCTGGAGACAGGGGGCTAGCACAGATACGCAGTATTTT. This rearrangement joins TRBV30 to TRBJ2-3; 9 bases fit TRBD1. V was pared by 3 bases and J by 0 bases, with 1 base of the junction left unmatched. Germline V gene sequence: CDR1 GTSNPN, CDR2 SVGIG (reference sequence). CDR3 size: 14 residues.